One sample yielded the 14 T cell receptor beta chains listed below, sequenced in a study of cytomegalovirus exposure and HLA in healthy donors. Primers: 60 Vbeta forward and 13 Jbeta reverse. This table comes from immunoSEQ multiplex PCR, and its TCRdb copy is limited to in-frame clones, with some not included. The sample shows 130,000 or so clones, approximately 60% of them seen only once. The material sequenced was PBMCs. Receptor source: a middle-aged woman in good health and CMV-seronegative.

The chain recombines TRBV7-3 with TRBJ2-1; 8 positions match TRBD2. This CDR3 spans 16 amino acids. Trimming removed 8 bases from V and 5 bases from J; junction bases left unmatched: 14. Germline loops: CDR1 SGHTA, CDR2 FQGTGA. The CDR3 loop reads CASRATGGAGDNEQFF. In DNA form, the CDR3 reads TGTGCCAGCCGTGCCACCGGTGGAGCGGGGGACAATGAGCAGTTCTTC.

This clone was seen more than once but under ten times. The gene calls are TRBV18 and TRBJ1-3, with TRBD1 identical over 8 bases. J was trimmed by 0 bases and V by 3 bases; bases with no gene match: 4. In germline, CDR1 is KGHSH, CDR2 LQKENI. This CDR3 has 16 residues. Written as DNA, the CDR3 is TGTGCCAGCTCACCGGGACAGGCAAACTCTGGAAACACCATATATTTT. It translates to CASSPGQANSGNTIYF.

V is TRBV28 and J is TRBJ1-4, with D possibly being TRBD1 (6 bases). The ends were cut back, 10 bases at V and 10 bases at J, with 19 bases in the middle. CDR1 is MDHEN and CDR2 is SYDVKM in the germline V gene. This CDR3 comprises 13 residues. Written as DNA, the CDR3 is TGTGCCACCCTGGACAGCCACCTTGGAAAACTGTTTTTT. This encodes CATLDSHLGKLFF.

The chain uses TRBV6-1 and TRBJ1-1, with TRBD1 matching 7 bases. CDR1 and CDR2 (germline): MNHNS, SASEGT. The CDR3 length is 15 residues. Trimming removed 10 bases from V and 2 bases from J; junction bases left unmatched: 13. CDR3 coding DNA: TGTGCCATCGCAGGGGGTACTACGGGAAACACTGAAGCTTTCTTT. It is translated as CAIAGGTTGNTEAFF.

This chain links TRBV14 with TRBJ2-1; 7 bases fit TRBD2. Germline V gives CDR1 SGHDN, CDR2 FVKESK. The junction had 8 bases not matched to a gene; V was cut back by 0 bases and J by 9 bases. The CDR3 is 15 amino acids. The CDR3 bases are TGTGCCAGCAGCCAAGACGTCGGGAGGCGGGGTGAGCAGTTCTTC. It encodes CASSQDVGRRGEQFF.

This chain connects TRBV19 to TRBJ1-5; 7 bases match TRBD1. V was pared by 5 bases and J by 9 bases, with 13 bases of the junction left unmatched. The CDR3 runs 15 residues. CDR1 is LNHDA and CDR2 is SQIVND in the germline V gene (reference sequence). This chain's CDR3 is CASSDDRDVMWPQHF. As DNA, the CDR3 is TGTGCCAGTAGTGACGACAGGGATGTGATGTGGCCCCAGCATTTT.

This clone has only one observation. The chain couples TRBV19 to TRBJ2-2; 7 bases are shared with TRBD2. V trimming: 4 bases; J trimming: 1 base; junction bases outside the gene matches: 3. The germline V gene encodes CDR1 LNHDA and CDR2 SQIVND (reference sequence). There are 15 residues in the CDR3. This CDR3 is CASSRSSGNTGELFF. The CDR3 bases are TGTGCCAGTAGTAGGTCTAGCGGGAACACCGGGGAGCTGTTTTTT. Together with reference TRBV19 and TRBJ2-2, the CDR3 gives the full variable domain: DGGITQSPKYLFRKEGQNVTLSCEQNLNHDAMYWYRQDPGQGLRLIYYSQIVNDFQKGDIAEGYSVSREKKESFPLTVTSAQKNPTAFYLCASSRSSGNTGELFFGEGSRLTVL.

V is TRBV6-5 and J is TRBJ2-3, with 7 bases identical to TRBD2. CDR1 and CDR2 (germline): MNHEY, SVGAGI. After removal of 0 bases from V and 0 bases from J, the junction contained 3 bases not matched to a gene. The CDR3 is 16 residues long. The CDR3 DNA sequence: TGTGCCAGCAGTTACTCTGCGGGGGATAGCACAGATACGCAGTATTTT. Amino acids: CASSYSAGDSTDTQYF.

CDR3 amino acids: CSVGQETQYF. CDR3 coding DNA: TGCAGTGTCGGCCAAGAGACCCAGTACTTC. V and J are TRBV20-1 and TRBJ2-5; D is undetermined. V lost 7 bases and J lost 1, with 4 bases in between. The V gene's germline CDR1 is DFQATT and CDR2 SNEGSKA (reference sequence). The CDR3 spans 10 residues.

The V call is TRBV10-3, the J call TRBJ1-1; 7 positions agree with TRBD1. J gave up 1 base and V 6 bases, and 14 bases lay outside the gene matches. The CDR3 runs to 17 residues. Per the germline V gene, CDR1 is ENHRY and CDR2 is SYGVKD. This chain's CDR3 is CAIRDLEMGQRNTEAFF. CDR3 DNA sequence: TGTGCCATCAGGGACCTAGAAATGGGACAGAGGAACACTGAAGCTTTCTTT.

The DNA of the CDR3 is TGTGCCAGCAGTCCGGACTATAACTATGGCTACACCTTC. As protein: CASSPDYNYGYTF. V usage is TRBV6-4 and J usage is TRBJ1-2, with D hard to call. The CDR3 extends over 13 amino acids. V lost 5 bases and J 1 base, leaving 8 bases between the germline ends. Germline-derived CDR1 and CDR2 are MRHNA and SNTAGT.

This clone showed up just a few times. This chain links TRBV18 with TRBJ2-5, with TRBD2 identical over 12 bases. The J call is in doubt because the DNA end fits TRBJ2-7 better. The CDR3 is made up of 19 amino acids. Germline assignment: CDR1 KGHSH and CDR2 LQKENI. CDR3 residues: CASSPRSGLAGISSYEQYF. The DNA of the CDR3 is TGTGCCAGCTCACCCCGTTCAGGACTAGCGGGAATAAGCTCCTACGAGCAGTACTTC.

V usage is TRBV5-1 and J usage is TRBJ1-3, with 7 bases matching TRBD1. CDR1 and CDR2 (germline): SGHRS, YFSETQ. The CDR3 loop spans 17 amino acids. The V and J ends lost 7 bases and 4 bases, in that order; junction bases with no gene match: 17. The CDR3 region is CASSKTETGTRGNTIYF. The DNA for the CDR3 is TGCGCCAGCTCTAAGACGGAGACAGGGACGCGAGGAAACACCATATATTTT.

The chain uses TRBV30 and TRBJ1-5; D might be TRBD1 (6 bases). Germline V lookup: CDR1 GTSNPN, CDR2 SVGIG (reference sequence). V was cut by 4 bases and J by 1 base, with 8 bases left in between. This CDR3 region has 13 residues. For the CDR3, the DNA is TGTGCCTGGAACAGGGAAAGCAATCAGCCCCAGCATTTT. Translating gives CAWNRESNQPQHF. Full variable domain (rest looked up from reference TRBV30 and TRBJ1-5): SQTIHQWPATLVQPVGSPLSLECTVEGTSNPNLYWYRQAAGRGLQLLFYSVGIGQISSEVPQNLSASRPQDRQFILSSKKLLLSDSGFYLCAWNRESNQPQHFGDGTRLSIL.